This is a list of T cell receptor beta chains from one sample in a study of CD8 T cells in ankylosing spondylitis. Via MiXCR, TCRdb re-called the 5' RACE reads, giving one row per CDR3 protein. This sample carries roughly 670,000 distinct CDR3 sequences, under 20% of them seen once, and the ten largest clones take under 20%. The sample comprised blood, either unsorted or a sorted T cell fraction (not recorded which). The source is a male donor with ankylosing spondylitis. CDR3s include the opening cysteine and the closing phenylalanine or tryptophan. A D gene is named only where the DNA matches it firmly. Clone sizes are given selectively: once, few, many, or a class where the clone is expanded.

once TRBJ2-3 . TRBV9 CASSVVSQGTDTQYF TGTGCCAGCAGCGTAGTATCACAGGGCACAGATACGCAGTATTTT
. TRBJ2-1 . TRBV4-3 CASSQVYRGYNEQFF TGCGCCAGCAGCCAAGTGTACCGGGGCTACAATGAGCAGTTCTTC
few TRBJ1-4 . TRBV5-1 CASSPTGTRSEKLFF TGCGCCAGCAGCCCGACCGGGACTCGTAGTGAAAAACTGTTTTTT
. TRBJ2-7 . TRBV5-1 CASSLYDPKVNEQYF TGCGCCAGCAGCTTGTACGACCCGAAGGTTAACGAGCAGTACTTC
. TRBJ2-1 . TRBV7-9 CASNRRAGYNEQFF TGTGCCAGCAACCGTAGGGCCGGGTACAATGAGCAGTTCTTC
. TRBJ2-7 . TRBV4-2 CASSHEGAPSYEQYF TGTGCCAGCAGCCATGAAGGGGCCCCTTCCTACGAGCAGTACTTC
. TRBJ2-7 . TRBV7-9 CASSSPGGMNPEQYF TGTGCCAGCAGCTCCCCTGGAGGGATGAATCCCGAGCAGTACTTC
few TRBJ1-5 TRBD1 TRBV2 CASIGATGGDKPQHF TGTGCCAGCATCGGGGCGACAGGGGGGGATAAGCCCCAGCATTTT
. TRBJ1-6 TRBD1 TRBV6-5 CASSYGQGAIPPLHF TGTGCCAGCAGTTACGGACAGGGGGCGATTCCACCCCTCCACTTT
. TRBJ2-1 TRBD2 TRBV4-1 CASSQDWSGALNEQFF TGCGCCAGCAGCCAAGATTGGAGCGGGGCTCTCAATGAGCAGTTCTTC
. TRBJ2-5 TRBD1 TRBV12-3/TRBV12-4 CASRLGQGKTQYF TGTGCCAGCAGACTAGGACAGGGGAAGACCCAGTACTTC
few TRBJ1-6 . TRBV28 CASSLGRRANSPLHF TGTGCCAGCAGTCTGGGGCGGCGGGCGAATTCACCCCTCCACTTT
few TRBJ2-2 . TRBV18 CASSPVATNTGELFF TGTGCCAGCTCACCAGTAGCGACCAACACCGGGGAGCTGTTTTTT
. TRBJ1-1 . TRBV4-3 CASSQRGRDTEAFF TGCGCCAGCAGCCAAAGGGGCAGGGACACTGAAGCTTTCTTT
. TRBJ2-7 . TRBV28 CASSTRDKISYEQYF TGTGCCAGCAGTACCCGGGACAAGATCTCCTACGAGCAGTACTTC
few TRBJ2-7 . TRBV7-2 CASSTSVQPLYEQYF TGTGCCAGCAGCACCTCCGTGCAGCCGCTCTACGAGCAGTACTTC
. TRBJ2-2 . TRBV30 CAWSMVRGELFF TGTGCCTGGAGTATGGTCCGCGGGGAGCTGTTTTTT